The subject of this entry is one T cell receptor (beta chain). The data stem from a study of blood T cell repertoires in COVID-19. Method: immunoSEQ multiplex PCR; TCRdb's copy keeps in-frame clones and lacks some. The sample has about 66,000 clones; around 80% are singletons. This CDR3 comprises 14 residues. Looked up from germline, CDR1 is WNHNN and CDR2 is SYGVQD (reference sequence). Trimming removed 4 bases from V and 8 bases from J; junction bases left unmatched: 6. The chain joins TRBV10-1 to TRBJ1-4; 8 positions agree with TRBD1. What was sequenced was peripheral blood. The sequence was collected from a human donor in a cohort sampled during active COVID-19. This CDR3 reads CASSAGTGPEKLFF. Here the CDR3 DNA reads TGCGCCAGCAGTGCCGGGACAGGCCCCGAAAAACTGTTTTTT.